A selection of T cell receptor beta chains follows, all from one sample in a study of control samples from healthy donors and cancer patients. Libraries were prepared by immunoSEQ multiplex PCR; TCRdb keeps only in-frame clonotypes and omits some of them. Here the sample spans 80,000 or so clones, 85% to 90% being singletons. Sequencing was performed on blood. The receptors derive from a man aged 45-60 years in good health. Both conserved end residues are part of each CDR3. Fields, in order: D gene, J gene, clone size, V gene, CDR3 DNA, CDR3 protein. The D gene is left open where the match is weak. Clone size, where shown, is once, few, many, or a class for clones that have expanded.

>.|TRBJ2-5|.|TRBV19
TGTGCCAGTAGTCCCGGGAACCAAGAGACCCAGTACTTC
CASSPGNQETQYF
>.|TRBJ1-2|.|TRBV28
TGTGCCAGCAGTTTAGGGGGGGCAGGGGCCCCTTATGGCTACACCTTC
CASSLGGAGAPYGYTF
>TRBD2|TRBJ2-5|.|TRBV5-4
TGTGCCAGCAGCACCCGACTAGCGGGTGGAGAGACCCAGTACTTC
CASSTRLAGGETQYF
>.|TRBJ1-3|.|TRBV5-1
TGCGCCAGCAGCTTTTCCGGGAGCTCTGGAAACACCATATATTTT
CASSFSGSSGNTIYF
>TRBD2|TRBJ2-7|.|TRBV5-6
TGTGCCAGCAGCTTTGCCCCGACTAGCGGGATGGGCTACGAGCAGTACTTC
CASSFAPTSGMGYEQYF
>.|TRBJ2-5|.|TRBV11-2
TGTGCCAGCAGCTTTACCGGGGGCGGGCTAGAGACCCAGTACTTC
CASSFTGGGLETQYF
>TRBD1|TRBJ1-2|.|TRBV7-2
TGTGCCAGCAGCCATACAGGGGACGGCTACACCTTC
CASSHTGDGYTF
>.|TRBJ1-5|.|TRBV15
TGTGCCACCAGGGAGGCCATAAATAGCAATCAGCCCCAGCATTTT
CATREAINSNQPQHF
>TRBD1|TRBJ1-4|.|TRBV15
TGTGCCACCACCCCCTGGGGACAGGGAAATGAAAAACTGTTTTTT
CATTPWGQGNEKLFF
>TRBD1|TRBJ2-3|.|TRBV30
TGTGCCTGGAGTGCCAACAGGGGGTACGGAGATACGCAGTATTTT
CAWSANRGYGDTQYF
>.|TRBJ1-2|.|TRBV12-5
TGTGCTAGTGGTTTACGACATGCCTATGGCTACACCTTC
CASGLRHAYGYTF
>.|TRBJ1-2|.|TRBV6-5
TGTGCCAGCAGTTACGCCCGGAGTCAGGGAGGTGGCTACACCTTC
CASSYARSQGGGYTF
>.|TRBJ1-1|few|TRBV4-1
TGCGCCAGCAGCCAAGCCGGGCAGGCGAACACTGAAGCTTTCTTT
CASSQAGQANTEAFF
>TRBD2|TRBJ2-3|once|TRBV27
TGTGCCAGCAGTTGGACTAGCGGGTACACAGATACGCAGTATTTT
CASSWTSGYTDTQYF
>.|TRBJ2-3|once|TRBV29-1
TGCAGCGTTGAACCCCAGGGCACAGATACGCAGTATTTT
CSVEPQGTDTQYF
>.|TRBJ2-6|.|TRBV7-9
TGTGCCAGCAGCCCCCCGGGGCGGGGCACTGGGGCCAACGTCCTGACTTTC
CASSPPGRGTGANVLTF
>.|TRBJ1-2|.|TRBV10-2
TGCGCCAGCAGTGAGCCGGCTAACTATGGCTACACCTTC
CASSEPANYGYTF
>TRBD1|TRBJ1-4|.|TRBV11-2
TGTGCCAGCAGTTATCTACAGGGGGCCGCTGAAAAACTGTTTTTT
CASSYLQGAAEKLFF
>.|TRBJ2-1|.|TRBV4-1
TGCGCCAGCAGCCCCCTGCCGGGGGAAGTCTACAATGAGCAGTTCTTC
CASSPLPGEVYNEQFF
>.|TRBJ2-7|.|TRBV10-1
TGCGCCAGCATACCCCGAGTCCGAACACTCCCCCGGTACTTC
CASIPRVRTLPRYF
>TRBD1|TRBJ1-1|.|TRBV6-4
TGTGCCAGCCGGGACAGGGCGAACACTGAAGCTTTCTTT
CASRDRANTEAFF
>TRBD1|TRBJ1-1|.|TRBV25-1
TGTGCCAGCGGACCACAGGGGGCGGATACTGAAGCTTTCTTT
CASGPQGADTEAFF
>.|TRBJ1-5|.|TRBV30
TGTGCCTGGAGTGTGTCTGGCAATCAGCCCCAGCATTTT
CAWSVSGNQPQHF
>.|TRBJ2-3|once|TRBV10-3
TGTGCCATCAGTATGGGGGCGGGAGATACGCAGTATTTT
CAISMGAGDTQYF
>.|TRBJ2-5|.|TRBV30
TGTGCCTGGAGTGTCTGGAAAGAGACCCAGTACTTC
CAWSVWKETQYF
>TRBD2|TRBJ2-3|.|TRBV24-1
TGTGCCACCAGTGACGGCGGGCTAGCGGGAAACACAGATACGCAGTATTTT
CATSDGGLAGNTDTQYF
>.|TRBJ1-1|.|TRBV12-3/TRBV12-4
TGTGCCAGCAGTCCAGGGGCTGGTGAAGCTTTCTTT
CASSPGAGEAFF
>.|TRBJ2-7|.|TRBV14
TGTGCCAGCAGCCAAGGGTTTAACTACGAGCAGTACTTC
CASSQGFNYEQYF
>.|TRBJ1-1|.|TRBV2
TGTGCCAGCAGAGACGACAGAGCGAACACTGAAGCTTTCTTT
CASRDDRANTEAFF
>TRBD1|TRBJ2-5|.|TRBV7-9
TGTGCCAGCAGCTCCCAATTGACAGGGCCAGAAGAGACCCAGTACTTC
CASSSQLTGPEETQYF
>.|TRBJ2-7|.|TRBV29-1
TGCAGCGCCGAGAGTATAGACGAGCAGTACTTC
CSAESIDEQYF
>TRBD2|TRBJ2-5|.|TRBV5-4
TGTGCCAGCAGCTTGGGACTAGCCCAAGAGACCCAGTACTTC
CASSLGLAQETQYF
>.|TRBJ1-2|.|TRBV6-5
TGTGCCAGCAGCGATCCCTCAAACGGGCACTATGGCTACACCTTC
CASSDPSNGHYGYTF
>.|TRBJ1-1|once|TRBV5-1
TGCGCCAGCAGCCCGCCTTCCATAAGCACTGAAGCTTTCTTT
CASSPPSISTEAFF
>TRBD1|TRBJ1-2|.|TRBV11-2
TGTGCCAGCAGCTCCCCTGGACAGGATCGGTCGTCTAACTATGGCTACACCTTC
CASSSPGQDRSSNYGYTF